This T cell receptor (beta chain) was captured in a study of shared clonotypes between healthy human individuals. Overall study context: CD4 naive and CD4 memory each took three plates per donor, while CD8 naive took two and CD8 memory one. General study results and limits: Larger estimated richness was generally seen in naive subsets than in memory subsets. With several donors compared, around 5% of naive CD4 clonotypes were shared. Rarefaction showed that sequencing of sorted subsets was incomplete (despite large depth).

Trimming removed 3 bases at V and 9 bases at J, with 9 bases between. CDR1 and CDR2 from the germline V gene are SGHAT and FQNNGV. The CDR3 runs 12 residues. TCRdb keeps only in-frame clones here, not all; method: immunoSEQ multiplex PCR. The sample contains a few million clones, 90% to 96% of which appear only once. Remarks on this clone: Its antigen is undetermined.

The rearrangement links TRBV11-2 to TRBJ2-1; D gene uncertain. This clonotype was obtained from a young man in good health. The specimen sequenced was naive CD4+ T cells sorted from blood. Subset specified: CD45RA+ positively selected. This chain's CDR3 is CASSLWGSEQFF. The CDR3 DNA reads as TGTGCCAGCAGCTTGTGGGGTAGTGAGCAGTTCTTC. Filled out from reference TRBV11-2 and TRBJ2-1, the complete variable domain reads EAGVAQSPRYKIIEKRQSVAFWCNPISGHATLYWYQQILGQGPKLLIQFQNNGVVDDSQLPKDRFSAERLKGVDSTLKIQPAKLEDSAVYLCASSLWGSEQFFGPGTRLTVL.